The 32 T cell receptor beta chains below all came from one sample that was sequenced in a study of blood T cell repertoires in COVID-19. This table comes from immunoSEQ multiplex PCR, and its TCRdb copy is limited to in-frame clones, with some not included. The repertoire holds 90,000 to 130,000 clones, with under 85% as singletons. Sample: peripheral blood. The source of these receptors is a woman in her 70s with acute or convalescent COVID-19.

The table lists this clone with a count of one. The chain recombines TRBV11-3 with TRBJ2-2, with TRBD1 as a possible D gene (6 bases). The germline gives CDR1 SGHNT, CDR2 YENEEA. The CDR3 extends over 18 amino acids. With 0 bases removed from V and 6 bases from J, the gap between germline ends came to 20 bases. CDR3 sequence: CASSLDRWGQPAAGELFF. CDR3 coding DNA: TGTGCCAGCAGCTTAGATCGGTGGGGGCAGCCCGCCGCCGGGGAGCTGTTTTTT.

The chain joins TRBV5-4 to TRBJ1-2; 9 bases align to TRBD1. Germline CDR1 SGHNT, CDR2 YYREEE (reference sequence). This CDR3 is 13 amino acids long. With V trimmed by 6 bases and J by 3 bases, 3 bases remained unmatched. CDR3 region: CASTRTGDYGYTF. The CDR3 nucleotides read TGTGCCAGCACCCGGACAGGGGACTATGGCTACACCTTC.

This chain joins TRBV7-9 and TRBJ2-7; 7 nucleotides agree with TRBD2. With 0 bases clipped from V and 3 bases from J, the junction kept 5 bases outside the gene matches. This CDR3 has 15 amino acids. Germline lookup yields CDR1 SEHNR and CDR2 FQNEAQ (reference sequence). The CDR3 spells CASSLAGGSIYEQYF. The CDR3 DNA sequence: TGTGCCAGCAGCTTAGCGGGGGGGAGTATCTACGAGCAGTACTTC.

This rearrangement joins TRBV28 to TRBJ1-1; a possible D gene is TRBD1 (6 bases). From germline, CDR1 is MDHEN and CDR2 SYDVKM. Trimming left V 2 bases short and J 5 bases short, with 15 bases between. The CDR3 runs to 15 residues. This CDR3 reads CASSLGGSLGTEAFF. The CDR3, as DNA: TGTGCCAGCAGTTTAGGGGGCTCTCTGGGGACTGAAGCTTTCTTT. Filled out from reference TRBV28 and TRBJ1-1, the complete variable domain reads DVKVTQSSRYLVKRTGEKVFLECVQDMDHENMFWYRQDPGLGLRLIYFSYDVKMKEKGDIPEGYSVSREKKERFSLILESASTNQTSMYLCASSLGGSLGTEAFFGQGTRLTVV.

This sequence joins TRBV19 and TRBJ2-6, with D unresolved. The germline V and J ends were trimmed by 7 bases and 0 bases, with 13 bases remaining between them. The CDR3 has 16 residues. CDR1 is LNHDA, CDR2 SQIVND, per germline (reference sequence). The CDR3 loop is CASTLLTSSGANVLTF. CDR3 DNA sequence: TGTGCCAGTACCCTTCTCACAAGCTCTGGGGCCAACGTCCTGACTTTC.

This rearrangement joins TRBV9 to TRBJ2-2; 16 bases are a match to TRBD2. The CDR3 has 18 amino acids. The V segment lost 5 bases and the J segment 6 bases; nucleotides outside the gene matches: 10. Germline V gives CDR1 SGDLS, CDR2 YYNGEE. The CDR3 sequence: CASRSGLAGGPDPGELFF. CDR3 coding DNA: TGTGCCAGCAGATCGGGACTAGCGGGAGGGCCAGACCCCGGGGAGCTGTTTTTT.

This chain connects TRBV6-2 or TRBV6-3 to TRBJ2-7, with a possible D match to TRBD2 (6 bases). The CDR3 loop spans 15 amino acids. Germline CDR1 reads MNHEY; CDR2 reads SVGEGT. The V gene lost 1 base and the J gene lost 2 bases, with 12 bases spanning the gap. CDR3 nucleotide sequence: TGTGCCAGCAGTTACTTAGGACGGGGGACCTACGAGCAGTACTTC. Translated: CASSYLGRGTYEQYF.

The chain carries TRBV6-6 and TRBJ2-5; possible D gene TRBD1, 5 bases. Germline assignment: CDR1 MNHNY and CDR2 SVGAGI (reference sequence). Trimming removed 6 bases from V and 5 bases from J, with 16 bases in between. This CDR3 spans 14 amino acids. The DNA for the CDR3 is TGTGCCAGCAGCCCGACTGCGGCAGGGGAGACCCAGTACTTC. It yields the protein CASSPTAAGETQYF.

The chain employs TRBV7-2 and TRBJ1-1; D call uncertain. Trimming left V 0 bases short and J 4 bases short, with 9 bases between. This CDR3 is built from 14 residues. CDR1 and CDR2 from the germline V gene are SGHTA and FQGNSA. Here the CDR3 reads CASSLAGSSTEAFF. The CDR3, as DNA: TGTGCCAGCAGCTTAGCGGGGAGTTCCACTGAAGCTTTCTTT.

This clone has only a few counts. The V call is TRBV6-5, the J call TRBJ1-1; D perhaps matches TRBD1 (5 bases). CDR1 MNHEY and CDR2 SVGAGI come from the germline V gene. This CDR3 has 15 residues. V lost 8 bases and J 6 bases, leaving 22 bases between the germline ends. Here the CDR3 reads CASLSERPRGAEAFF. The CDR3 DNA is TGTGCCAGCTTGAGCGAGAGGCCCCGGGGGGCTGAAGCTTTCTTT.

The V gene is TRBV6-2 or TRBV6-3, the J gene TRBJ2-3; 11 nucleotides line up with TRBD2. From germline, CDR1 is MNHEY and CDR2 SVGEGT. CDR3 length: 15 residues. After removal of 6 bases from V and 4 bases from J, the junction contained 6 bases not matched to a gene. The CDR3 protein is CASSPGLAGSDTQYF. The CDR3, as DNA: TGTGCCAGCAGCCCAGGACTAGCGGGCTCAGATACGCAGTATTTT.

CDR3 sequence reads: CASSFRDRGRGYTF. CDR3 nucleotides: TGTGCCAGCAGCTTCCGGGACAGGGGTCGAGGCTACACCTTC. The chain uses TRBV7-2 and TRBJ1-2, with 10 bases lining up with TRBD1. V dropped 3 bases and J dropped 8; count of bases not matched to a gene: 6. From germline, CDR1 is SGHTA and CDR2 FQGNSA. The CDR3 runs to 14 residues.

The chain recombines TRBV6-5 with TRBJ2-3; possibly TRBD2 for D (5 bases). The CDR3 runs to 16 residues. Germline V gives CDR1 MNHEY, CDR2 SVGAGI. The germline V and J ends were trimmed by 0 bases and 3 bases, with 13 bases remaining between them. The CDR3 nucleotides are TGTGCCAGCAGTTACTCGACGGCGCCGGGAACAGATACGCAGTATTTT. This sequence encodes CASSYSTAPGTDTQYF.

This clone has just one count. The chain is built from TRBV18 and TRBJ2-1; 8 bases agree with TRBD2. This CDR3 comprises 15 residues. V lost 6 bases, J lost 6 bases, and 10 bases stayed unmatched. Looked up from germline, CDR1 is KGHSH and CDR2 is LQKENI. CDR3 DNA: TGTGCCAGCTCTCTACCTCGGCTAGCGGGCAATGAGCAGTTCTTC. Its translation is CASSLPRLAGNEQFF.

This chain connects TRBV28 to TRBJ1-2, with 8 bases matching TRBD1. This CDR3 comprises 15 residues. The germline gives CDR1 MDHEN, CDR2 SYDVKM. Trimming cost V 6 bases and J 4 bases; bases outside gene matches: 10. The chain's CDR3 is CASRPRDRRFYGYTF. CDR3 sequence (DNA): TGTGCCAGCAGGCCCCGGGACAGGCGGTTCTATGGCTACACCTTC.

The chain joins TRBV6-5 to TRBJ1-2; 7 bases align to TRBD1. The CDR3 has 14 residues. The V and J ends lost 1 base and 3 bases, in that order; junction bases with no gene match: 2. Germline values: CDR1 MNHEY, CDR2 SVGAGI. Here the CDR3 reads CASSYFRGDYGYTF. The CDR3 DNA reads TGTGCCAGCAGTTACTTCAGGGGGGACTATGGCTACACCTTC.

This chain uses TRBV6-5 with TRBJ1-5, with 9 bases aligning to TRBD1. Trimming cost V 7 bases and J 7 bases; bases outside gene matches: 5. This CDR3 has 13 residues. Per germline, CDR1 MNHEY and CDR2 SVGAGI. The CDR3 sequence: CASKQGAKQPQHF. The CDR3 coding sequence is TGTGCCAGCAAACAGGGGGCAAAGCAGCCCCAGCATTTT.

In this sample, this clone turned up once. The chain employs TRBV24-1 and TRBJ1-5; unclear D gene. V lost 9 bases to trimming and J lost 2 bases, with 10 bases between them. The CDR3 runs 13 residues. Germline CDR1 is KGHDR and CDR2 is SFDVKD. The chain's CDR3 is CATSERGNQPQHF. CDR3 nucleotides: TGTGCCACCTCGGAACGGGGCAATCAGCCCCAGCATTTT.

This chain links TRBV7-9 with TRBJ2-1, with D unresolved. Germline V gene lookup returns CDR1 SEHNR and CDR2 FQNEAQ (reference sequence). The V end was cut by 7 bases, the J end by 5 bases, with 21 bases between. The CDR3 is 16 amino acids. CDR3 loop: CASMVSMFHLNNEQFF. The DNA of the CDR3 is TGTGCCAGCATGGTCTCTATGTTTCACCTCAACAATGAGCAGTTCTTC.

The chain recombines TRBV18 with TRBJ1-1; D might be TRBD1 (5 bases). Trimming cost V 2 bases and J 0 bases, with 16 bases left between them. From germline, CDR1 is KGHSH and CDR2 LQKENI. The CDR3 runs 17 residues. CDR3 sequence: CASSPRMLGGMNTEAFF. CDR3 sequence (DNA): TGTGCCAGCTCACCAAGGATGCTGGGGGGAATGAACACTGAAGCTTTCTTT.

The chain has TRBV4-3 and TRBJ1-5; 9 positions agree with TRBD1. This CDR3 contains 15 residues. Germline loops: CDR1 LGHNA, CDR2 YSLEER. Trimming cost V 4 bases and J 5 bases; bases outside gene matches: 6. The CDR3 sequence: CASSPGTGLDQPQHF. CDR3 DNA sequence: TGCGCCAGCAGCCCAGGGACAGGGTTGGATCAGCCCCAGCATTTT.

The V and J genes are TRBV3-1 (or the pseudogene TRBV3-2) and TRBJ2-7, with 9 positions matching TRBD2. Trimming removed 1 base from V and 3 bases from J; junction bases left unmatched: 4. The CDR3 runs to 15 residues. Germline assignment: CDR1 LGHDT and CDR2 YNNKEL (reference sequence). CDR3 nucleotide sequence: TGTGCCAGCAGCCAAGCCCTAGCGGGACTCTACGAGCAGTACTTC. Its protein is CASSQALAGLYEQYF.

The chain couples TRBV29-1 to TRBJ2-2, with TRBD2 matching 11 bases. In germline, CDR1 is SQVTM, CDR2 ANQGSEA. The CDR3 has 14 residues. V shed 6 bases, J shed 5 bases, and the junction held 5 bases outside the gene matches. CDR3 protein: CSVGTSGETGELFF. The CDR3 DNA reads as TGCAGCGTCGGGACTAGCGGTGAGACCGGGGAGCTGTTTTTT.

This clone has more than one count but fewer than ten. The chain carries TRBV6-1 and TRBJ1-3, with D possibly matching TRBD1 (5 bases). The ends were cut back, 3 bases at V and 2 bases at J, with 8 bases in the middle. The CDR3 has 14 residues. The V gene's germline CDR1 is MNHNS and CDR2 SASEGT. The CDR3 nucleotides are TGTGCCAGCAGTGACAGGGCCGCTGGAAACACCATATATTTT. Protein: CASSDRAAGNTIYF.

This chain connects TRBV4-2 to TRBJ1-6, with D possibly being TRBD1 (5 bases). CDR1 is LGHNA, CDR2 YNFKEQ, per germline. CDR3 size: 14 residues. V was cut by 5 bases and J by 6 bases, with 11 bases left in between. The CDR3 is CASSREQVNSPLHF. The CDR3, as DNA: TGTGCCAGCAGCAGGGAACAGGTTAATTCACCCCTCCACTTT.

The chain combines TRBV29-1 with TRBJ2-1, with 7 bases that match TRBD2. Germline CDR1 is SQVTM and CDR2 is ANQGSEA. CDR3 length: 13 residues. V trimming: 6 bases; J trimming: 3 bases; junction bases outside the gene matches: 5. Here the CDR3 DNA reads TGCAGCGTAGCGGGGCTATACTACAATGAGCAGTTCTTC. It specifies CSVAGLYYNEQFF.

The genes are TRBV6-5 and TRBJ2-5; 7 bases are shared with TRBD2. CDR1 and CDR2 from the germline V gene are MNHEY and SVGAGI. Trimming removed 10 bases from V and 1 base from J; junction bases left unmatched: 9. This CDR3 is built from 14 residues. The CDR3 DNA is TGTGCCACCCGGCGGCGGGGGACCCAAGAGACCCAGTACTTC. It encodes CATRRRGTQETQYF.

The rearrangement joins TRBV12-5 to TRBJ2-3, with unresolved D. The ends were cut back, 6 bases at V and 4 bases at J, with 8 bases in the middle. There are 12 residues in the CDR3. CDR1 and CDR2 from the germline V gene are LGHNT and FRNRAP. CDR3: CASGSVADTQYF. The CDR3 region has the DNA TGTGCTAGTGGCTCCGTAGCAGATACGCAGTATTTT.

The gene calls are TRBV28 and TRBJ1-3, with D uncertain. V lost 6 bases and J lost 3, with 6 bases in between. The CDR3 is made up of 12 amino acids. CDR1 MDHEN and CDR2 SYDVKM come from the germline V gene. The CDR3, as DNA: TGTGCCAGCAGCCTCGTTGGAAACACCATATATTTT. Translated, it gives CASSLVGNTIYF.

This chain connects TRBV11-2 to TRBJ2-1, with D perhaps matching TRBD2 (6 bases). The length of the CDR3 is 15 residues. Germline V gives CDR1 SGHAT, CDR2 FQNNGV. V lost 5 bases to trimming and J lost 7 bases, with 18 bases between them. This chain's CDR3 is CASSRGWEVGNEQFF. CDR3 sequence (DNA): TGTGCCAGCAGCCGGGGATGGGAGGTTGGGAATGAGCAGTTCTTC.

This rearrangement joins TRBV6-5 to TRBJ2-3; 11 nucleotides agree with TRBD2. The CDR3 spans 14 residues. Germline V CDR1 and CDR2: MNHEY, SVGAGI. J was trimmed by 5 bases and V by 9 bases; bases with no gene match: 7. In DNA form, the CDR3 reads TGTGCCAGATTAGCGGGGGGGCGGGGAGATACGCAGTATTTT. This sequence encodes CARLAGGRGDTQYF.

This rearrangement joins TRBV19 to TRBJ2-2; D possibly corresponds to TRBD2 (7 bases). V lost 5 bases to trimming and J lost 6 bases, with 10 bases between them. The V gene's germline CDR1 is LNHDA and CDR2 SQIVND (reference sequence). The CDR3 runs 13 residues. The DNA of the CDR3 is TGTGCCAGTAGTCGGGGGGCCCCCGGGGAGCTGTTTTTT. Amino acid sequence: CASSRGAPGELFF.